Shown below are 27 T cell receptor beta chains from a single sample sequenced in a study of blood T cell repertoires in COVID-19 (dated by TCRdb to the early 2020s). Library preparation was by the immunoSEQ multiplex PCR assay. TCRdb provides this immuneACCESS table in a form limited to in-frame rearrangements. Some clones are lacking; in checked studies, under half of them reflect an unresolved V gene, and why the rest are absent is not known. The sample yields approximately 90,000 clones; roughly four fifths were counted once. Roughly 1.2% of the sample goes to the ten largest clones. Sequenced material: peripheral blood. The receptors derive from a woman over 75 with acute or convalescent COVID-19.

The gene calls are TRBV5-1 and TRBJ2-3; TRBD1 is a possible D gene (6 bases). Trimming stripped 0 bases from V and 6 bases from J, with 14 bases between. Germline V gene data show CDR1 as SGHRS and CDR2 as YFSETQ. This CDR3 has 15 amino acids. Here the CDR3 DNA reads TGCGCCAGCAGCTTGGTGGCAGGGGCCTTGGATACGCAGTATTTT. Encoded protein: CASSLVAGALDTQYF.

The chain recombines TRBV12-3 or TRBV12-4 with TRBJ2-7; D call uncertain. The V end lost 3 bases, the J end lost 2 bases, and 5 bases lay between the germline ends. The CDR3 is 12 amino acids. The CDR3 nucleotides read TGTGCCAGCAGTTTGCGAGCCTACGAGCAGTACTTC. Translating gives CASSLRAYEQYF.

The V gene is TRBV5-4, the J gene TRBJ1-1; D is uncertain. Trimming stripped 1 base from V and 0 bases from J, with 10 bases between. The CDR3 runs 15 residues. Per the germline V gene, CDR1 is SGHNT and CDR2 is YYREEE (reference sequence). CDR3 in DNA: TGTGCCAGCAGCTTGCCCGGTCTCATGAACACTGAAGCTTTCTTT. Its protein is CASSLPGLMNTEAFF.

V and J are TRBV5-6 and TRBJ2-7, with D hard to call. Germline-derived CDR1 and CDR2 are SGHDT and YYEEEE. There are 15 residues in the CDR3. The V gene lost 0 bases and the J gene lost 3 bases, with 13 bases spanning the gap. Here the CDR3 reads CASSLAPQAFYEQYF. The CDR3 DNA reads as TGTGCCAGCAGCTTGGCCCCGCAGGCCTTCTACGAGCAGTACTTC.

This chain connects TRBV19 to TRBJ2-2, with unresolved D. Germline assignment: CDR1 LNHDA and CDR2 SQIVND (reference sequence). The CDR3 consists of 16 residues. The V end lost 3 bases, the J end lost 6 bases, and 17 bases lay between the germline ends. CDR3 in amino acids: CASSIFLLPYSGELFF. In DNA, the CDR3 is TGTGCCAGTAGTATCTTCCTACTACCCTACTCCGGGGAGCTGTTTTTT.

The rearrangement joins TRBV24-1 to TRBJ2-5; 11 bases are a match to TRBD1. Germline loops: CDR1 KGHDR, CDR2 SFDVKD. CDR3 length: 16 amino acids. Trimming at V came to 3 bases and at J to 4 bases, leaving 6 bases not matched to a gene. DNA for the CDR3: TGTGCCACCAGTGATCCCGGGACAGGGGGTCTAGAGACCCAGTACTTC. Translating gives CATSDPGTGGLETQYF.

This chain connects TRBV5-4 to TRBJ2-5; 7 bases agree with TRBD2. Trimming took 1 base from V and 5 from J; bases not matched to a gene: 8. CDR1 is SGHNT, CDR2 YYREEE, per germline (reference sequence). The CDR3 extends over 15 amino acids. CDR3 protein: CASSLQRGEVETQYF. DNA for the CDR3: TGTGCCAGCAGCTTGCAACGGGGGGAGGTGGAGACCCAGTACTTC. Combining the CDR3 with reference TRBV5-4 and TRBJ2-5 gives the whole variable domain ETGVTQSPTHLIKTRGQQVTLRCSSQSGHNTVSWYQQALGQGPQFIFQYYREEENGRGNFPPRFSGLQFPNYSSELNVNALELDDSALYLCASSLQRGEVETQYFGPGTRLLVL.

The chain joins TRBV2 to TRBJ1-4; weak D call: TRBD1 (5 bases). The germline CDR1 and CDR2 sequences are SNHLY and FYNNEI. V lost 3 bases and J lost 0, with 17 bases in between. CDR3 length: 18 amino acids. CDR3 protein: CASSEGGATSPTNEKLFF. Here the CDR3 DNA reads TGTGCCAGCAGTGAGGGGGGAGCAACCAGTCCAACTAATGAAAAACTGTTTTTT. The variable domain in full, completed from reference TRBV2 and TRBJ1-4, reads EPEVTQTPSHQVTQMGQEVILRCVPISNHLYFYWYRQILGQKVEFLVSFYNNEISEKSEIFDDQFSVERPDGSNFTLKIRSTKLEDSAMYFCASSEGGATSPTNEKLFFGSGTQLSVL.

The rearrangement uses TRBV7-2 and TRBJ2-1; D perhaps matches TRBD1 (5 bases). Trimming took off 2 bases at V and 8 bases at J, with 10 bases between the two ends. This CDR3 has 13 residues. Germline values: CDR1 SGHTA, CDR2 FQGNSA. The CDR3, as DNA: TGTGCCAGCAGCTTAAGTCAGGGCTATGAGCAGTTCTTC. It specifies CASSLSQGYEQFF.

The chain couples TRBV7-2 to TRBJ2-7; the D gene is possibly TRBD1 (5 bases). V was cut by 1 base and J by 4 bases, with 11 bases left in between. This CDR3 is built from 14 residues. Germline CDR1 reads SGHTA; CDR2 reads FQGNSA. The CDR3 here is CASSLEARVYEQYF. DNA of the CDR3: TGTGCCAGCAGCTTAGAGGCCAGGGTTTACGAGCAGTACTTC. The variable domain in full, completed from reference TRBV7-2 and TRBJ2-7, reads GAGVSQSPSNKVTEKGKDVELRCDPISGHTALYWYRQSLGQGLEFLIYFQGNSAPDKSGLPSDRFSAERTGGSVSTLTIQRTQQEDSAVYLCASSLEARVYEQYFGPGTRLTVT.

This clone appeared once. V is TRBV5-4 and J is TRBJ2-7, with 7 bases matching TRBD2. CDR1 SGHNT and CDR2 YYREEE come from the germline V gene (reference sequence). With 5 bases clipped from V and 0 bases from J, the junction kept 14 bases outside the gene matches. The CDR3 sequence is 17 residues long. This CDR3 is CASSSGGGTGSSYEQYF. The CDR3 coding sequence is TGTGCCAGCAGTTCTGGGGGAGGGACGGGAAGCTCCTACGAGCAGTACTTC. Full variable domain (missing parts from reference TRBV5-4 and TRBJ2-7): ETGVTQSPTHLIKTRGQQVTLRCSSQSGHNTVSWYQQALGQGPQFIFQYYREEENGRGNFPPRFSGLQFPNYSSELNVNALELDDSALYLCASSSGGGTGSSYEQYFGPGTRLTVT.

The genes are TRBV5-1 and TRBJ1-1; 11 nucleotides line up with TRBD1. V shed 4 bases, J shed 4 bases, and the junction held 3 bases outside the gene matches. The CDR3 loop spans 14 amino acids. The germline V gene has CDR1 SGHRS and CDR2 YFSETQ. This CDR3 reads CASSRGQGATEAFF. Written as DNA, the CDR3 is TGCGCCAGCAGCCGCGGACAGGGGGCCACTGAAGCTTTCTTT.

V usage is TRBV5-1 and J usage is TRBJ1-5, with TRBD1 as a possible D gene (6 bases). The CDR3 is made up of 15 amino acids. Trimming took 4 bases from V and 7 from J, leaving 18 bases between them. Per germline, CDR1 SGHRS and CDR2 YFSETQ. CDR3 in DNA: TGCGCCAGCAGCCAGCTCCCAGGGGTTAACCAGCCCCAGCATTTT. Amino acid sequence: CASSQLPGVNQPQHF.

The chain carries TRBV6-6 and TRBJ2-1; perhaps TRBD2 as D (6 bases). Looked up from germline, CDR1 is MNHNY and CDR2 is SVGAGI (reference sequence). V lost 6 bases and J lost 4, with 16 bases in between. CDR3 length equals 15 residues. In nucleotides, the CDR3 is TGTGCCAGCAGCACTACAAGAGGGACTTACAATGAGCAGTTCTTC. Residues: CASSTTRGTYNEQFF.

J is TRBJ2-5 and V is TRBV5-1; 7 bases align to TRBD1. J was trimmed by 2 bases and V by 4 bases; bases with no gene match: 5. CDR3 size: 14 residues. Germline assignment: CDR1 SGHRS and CDR2 YFSETQ. The CDR3, as DNA: TGCGCCAGCAGCCTAGGACAGGAGCAAGAGACCCAGTACTTC. It codes for CASSLGQEQETQYF.

This chain connects TRBV5-1 to TRBJ1-6; 10 bases are shared with TRBD1. The CDR3 spans 15 residues. Germline V gene sequence: CDR1 SGHRS, CDR2 YFSETQ. V was clipped by 4 bases and J by 6 bases; unmatched bases: 4. CDR3 coding DNA: TGCGCCAGCAGCGGGACAGGGGTCGGTAATTCACCCCTCCACTTT. Protein sequence: CASSGTGVGNSPLHF.

This chain joins TRBV3-1 (or the pseudogene TRBV3-2) and TRBJ1-1, with D possibly matching TRBD1 (5 bases). The CDR3 consists of 16 residues. The V end was cut by 3 bases, the J end by 7 bases, with 21 bases between. Germline CDR1 and CDR2: LGHDT and YNNKEL (reference sequence). The CDR3 sequence is CASSQNSGYHLYEAFF. The CDR3 DNA is TGTGCCAGCAGCCAGAATTCAGGGTACCACCTATATGAAGCTTTCTTT.

The chain joins TRBV28 to TRBJ2-6; no clear D. The germline CDR1 and CDR2 sequences are MDHEN and SYDVKM. The CDR3 runs to 13 residues. The V and J ends lost 8 bases and 4 bases respectively, with 9 bases between them. The CDR3 sequence: CASLLPGANVLTF. CDR3 DNA: TGTGCCAGCCTCCTCCCGGGGGCCAACGTCCTGACTTTC.

The chain employs TRBV10-3 and TRBJ1-1; D not resolved. This CDR3 has 17 amino acids. Germline V lookup: CDR1 ENHRY, CDR2 SYGVKD. Trimming took 2 bases from V and 4 from J, leaving 20 bases between them. DNA for the CDR3: TGTGCCATCAGTGAGGGCCCGGGGTCTCAAGGTCCCACTGAAGCTTTCTTT. Amino acids: CAISEGPGSQGPTEAFF.

V gene TRBV4-2 combines with J gene TRBJ1-2; D gene ambiguous. Germline V gives CDR1 LGHNA, CDR2 YNFKEQ. The CDR3 is 14 residues long. V was trimmed by 0 bases and J by 4 bases, leaving 9 bases between them. Written as DNA, the CDR3 is TGTGCCAGCAGCCAAGATAGAGTAGCCTATGGCTACACCTTC. Residues: CASSQDRVAYGYTF.

This chain connects TRBV19 to TRBJ1-5; 7 bases fit TRBD1. This CDR3 has 14 residues. CDR1 and CDR2 from the germline V gene are LNHDA and SQIVND (reference sequence). Unmatched junction bases numbered 1, after V lost 3 bases and J lost 2 bases. The CDR3 sequence: CASSITGGNQPQHF. The CDR3 DNA reads as TGTGCCAGTAGTATCACAGGGGGCAATCAGCCCCAGCATTTT. The whole variable domain, remainder taken from reference TRBV19 and TRBJ1-5, is DGGITQSPKYLFRKEGQNVTLSCEQNLNHDAMYWYRQDPGQGLRLIYYSQIVNDFQKGDIAEGYSVSREKKESFPLTVTSAQKNPTAFYLCASSITGGNQPQHFGDGTRLSIL.

A single count supports this clone. The chain recombines TRBV19 with TRBJ2-3; TRBD2 is a possible D gene (6 bases). V was shortened by 7 bases and J by 5 bases, with 25 bases between the two germline ends. The CDR3 consists of 17 residues. Per the germline V gene, CDR1 is LNHDA and CDR2 is SQIVND (reference sequence). In nucleotides, the CDR3 is TGTGCCAGTACTCTATCACGGGACTCCAACCAACTAGATACGCAGTATTTT. Protein: CASTLSRDSNQLDTQYF.

This rearrangement joins TRBV11-2 to TRBJ1-2; D is perhaps TRBD1 (6 bases). The length of the CDR3 is 16 residues. V lost 0 bases and J 4 bases, leaving 15 bases between the germline ends. Germline CDR1 SGHAT, CDR2 FQNNGV. The CDR3: CASSLDGEGRGYGYTF. CDR3 nucleotides: TGTGCCAGCAGCTTAGACGGAGAAGGCAGGGGCTATGGCTACACCTTC.

The rearrangement links TRBV4-1 to TRBJ1-1; D may be TRBD1 (5 bases). Germline CDR1 reads MGHRA; CDR2 reads YSYEKL. The CDR3 is made up of 14 amino acids. V gave up 1 base and J gave up 5 bases, with 11 bases separating them. CDR3 protein: CASSQGGGRTEAFF. CDR3 DNA: TGCGCCAGCAGCCAAGGCGGGGGTCGGACTGAAGCTTTCTTT.

The chain recombines TRBV5-1 with TRBJ2-2; D gene unclear. CDR1 SGHRS and CDR2 YFSETQ come from the germline V gene. The CDR3 is 14 residues long. V was pared by 3 bases and J by 4 bases, with 10 bases between. DNA of the CDR3: TGCGCCAGCAGCTCGTTAACGGGCACCGGGGAGCTGTTTTTT. It specifies CASSSLTGTGELFF.

The chain is built from TRBV7-9 and TRBJ1-4; possibly TRBD1 for D (5 bases). Trimming stripped 7 bases from V and 8 bases from J, with 23 bases between. This CDR3 is 16 amino acids long. The germline CDR1 and CDR2 sequences are SEHNR and FQNEAQ (reference sequence). CDR3 amino acids: CASTMGGEGPFEKLFF. CDR3 coding DNA: TGTGCCAGCACCATGGGAGGGGAAGGCCCATTCGAAAAACTGTTTTTT.

The V call is TRBV6-5, the J call TRBJ1-1; weak D call: TRBD1 (6 bases). This CDR3 spans 15 amino acids. Trimming removed 5 bases at V and 0 bases at J, with 13 bases between. The V gene's germline CDR1 is MNHEY and CDR2 SVGAGI. The CDR3 DNA is TGTGCCAGCAGTCGCAAAGGGGACATGAACACTGAAGCTTTCTTT. It encodes CASSRKGDMNTEAFF.